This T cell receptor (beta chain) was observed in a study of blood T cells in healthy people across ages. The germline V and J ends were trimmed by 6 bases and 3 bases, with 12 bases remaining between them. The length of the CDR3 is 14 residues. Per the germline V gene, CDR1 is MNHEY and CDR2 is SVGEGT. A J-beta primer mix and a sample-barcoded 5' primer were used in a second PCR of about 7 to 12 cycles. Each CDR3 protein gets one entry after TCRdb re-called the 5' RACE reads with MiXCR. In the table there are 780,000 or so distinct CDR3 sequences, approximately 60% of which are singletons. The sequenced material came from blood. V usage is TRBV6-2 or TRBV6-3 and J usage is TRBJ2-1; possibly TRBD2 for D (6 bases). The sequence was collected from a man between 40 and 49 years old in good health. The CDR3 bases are TGTGCCAGCAGAAAAGAAGCGGGCTACAATGAGCAGTTCTTC. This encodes CASRKEAGYNEQFF.